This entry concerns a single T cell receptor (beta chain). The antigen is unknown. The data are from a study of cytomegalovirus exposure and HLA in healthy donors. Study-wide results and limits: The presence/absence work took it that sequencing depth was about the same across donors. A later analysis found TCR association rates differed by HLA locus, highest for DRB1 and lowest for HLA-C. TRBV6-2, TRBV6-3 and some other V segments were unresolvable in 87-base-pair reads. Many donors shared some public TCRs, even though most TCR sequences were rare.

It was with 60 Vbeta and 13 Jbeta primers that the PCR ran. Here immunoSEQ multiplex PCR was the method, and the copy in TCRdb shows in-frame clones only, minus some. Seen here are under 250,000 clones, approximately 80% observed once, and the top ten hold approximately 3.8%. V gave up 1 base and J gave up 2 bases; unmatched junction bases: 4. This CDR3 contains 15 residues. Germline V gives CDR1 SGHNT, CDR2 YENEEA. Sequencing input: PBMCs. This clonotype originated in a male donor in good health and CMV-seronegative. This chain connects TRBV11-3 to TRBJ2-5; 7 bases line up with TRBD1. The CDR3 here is CASSLGGQFQETQYF. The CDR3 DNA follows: TGTGCCAGCAGCTTAGGGGGACAGTTTCAAGAGACCCAGTACTTC.